The 20 T cell receptor beta chains presented below share a single source sample, sequenced in a study of T-cell memory formation after mild COVID-19. TCRdb independently ran MiXCR on the 5' RACE reads; one entry per CDR3 protein. Here the sample spans some 450,000 distinct CDR3 sequences, roughly 17% being singletons. Sequencing was carried out using PBMCs or a T cell subset sorted from them (not recorded which). The receptors were sampled from a man aged 18 to 35 who had mild COVID-19 (a few samples of this study predate the infection). Cell type and time point are not known.

V and J are TRBV7-9 and TRBJ2-5; D gene uncertain. The CDR3 spans 14 residues. V lost 1 base to trimming and J lost 0 bases, with 6 bases between them. Per the germline V gene, CDR1 is SEHNR and CDR2 is FQNEAQ (reference sequence). CDR3 sequence (DNA): TGTGCCAGCAGCTTAGACACAGACCAAGAGACCCAGTACTTC. Translating it yields CASSLDTDQETQYF.

This chain connects TRBV6-6 to TRBJ2-4; D gene unclear. The CDR3 runs 14 residues. Germline V gene sequence: CDR1 MNHNY, CDR2 SVGAGI (reference sequence). With 0 bases removed from V and 14 bases from J, the gap between germline ends came to 17 bases. The DNA for the CDR3 is TGTGCCAGCAGTTACTCGCGAAACGCGAAAAATGAGTACTTC. Protein: CASSYSRNAKNEYF.

CDR3 amino acids: CSVGREEGGETQYF. The CDR3, as DNA: TGCAGTGTAGGGCGGGAGGAGGGGGGAGAGACCCAGTACTTC. The V call is TRBV20-1, the J call TRBJ2-5; the match to TRBD2 covers 8 bases. This CDR3 spans 14 amino acids. CDR1 is DFQATT and CDR2 is SNEGSKA in the germline V gene (reference sequence). V lost 7 bases and J lost 4; bases outside the gene matches: 11.

This clonotype occurred many times. The chain uses TRBV9 and TRBJ1-2, with D possibly being TRBD1 (5 bases). Germline CDR1 is SGDLS and CDR2 is YYNGEE. V lost 4 bases to trimming and J lost 8 bases, with 15 bases between them. The CDR3 contains 13 residues. This CDR3 is CASSSTTRDGYTF. CDR3 nucleotide sequence: TGTGCCAGCAGCAGCACCACAAGGGACGGCTACACCTTC.

J is TRBJ2-1 and V is TRBV4-2; 12 bases are a match to TRBD2. V gave up 4 bases and J gave up 7 bases; unmatched junction bases: 8. Germline loops: CDR1 LGHNA, CDR2 YNFKEQ. The CDR3 is made up of 16 amino acids. CDR3 protein: CASSLRTSGGINEQFF. The CDR3 DNA is TGTGCCAGCAGCCTGAGAACTAGCGGGGGGATAAATGAGCAGTTCTTC.

The rearrangement links TRBV5-1 to TRBJ1-4; D unresolved. Trimming pared 3 bases from V and 7 bases from J, leaving 16 bases between. Germline CDR1 reads SGHRS; CDR2 reads YFSETQ. The length of the CDR3 is 15 residues. CDR3 loop: CASSSGFLAGEKLFF. The CDR3 DNA reads TGCGCCAGCAGCTCGGGATTTCTTGCTGGTGAAAAACTGTTTTTT. The variable domain in full, completed from reference TRBV5-1 and TRBJ1-4, reads KAGVTQTPRYLIKTRGQQVTLSCSPISGHRSVSWYQQTPGQGLQFLFEYFSETQRNKGNFPGRFSGRQFSNSRSEMNVSTLELGDSALYLCASSSGFLAGEKLFFGSGTQLSVL.

V gene TRBV7-6 combines with J gene TRBJ2-1; D is possibly TRBD2 (6 bases). This CDR3 contains 16 residues. From germline, CDR1 is SGHVS and CDR2 FNYEAQ. Trimming pared 5 bases from V and 2 bases from J, leaving 16 bases between. This CDR3 reads CASSPESGLTYNEQFF. CDR3 nucleotides: TGTGCCAGCAGCCCAGAATCGGGACTTACCTACAATGAGCAGTTCTTC.

This clonotype was recorded a few times. CDR3 region: CASSLTSGGEETQYF. Here the CDR3 DNA reads TGCGCCAGCAGCCTGACTAGCGGGGGGGAAGAGACCCAGTACTTC. V is TRBV4-1 and J is TRBJ2-5; the match to TRBD2 covers 14 bases. The length of the CDR3 is 15 residues. J gave up 3 bases and V 4 bases, and 1 base lay outside the gene matches. From germline, CDR1 is MGHRA and CDR2 YSYEKL.

This clonotype appeared a few times. The chain combines TRBV18 with TRBJ2-6; D gene uncertain. CDR1 and CDR2 from the germline V gene are KGHSH and LQKENI. V lost 0 bases, J lost 7 bases, and 7 bases lay in between. This CDR3 contains 14 residues. CDR3 sequence reads: CASSPPGTANVLTF. The CDR3, as DNA: TGTGCCAGCTCACCACCGGGCACAGCCAACGTCCTGACTTTC.

The gene calls are TRBV11-2 and TRBJ2-5, with 7 bases identical to TRBD1. Germline V CDR1 and CDR2: SGHAT, FQNNGV. V shed 5 bases, J shed 1 base, and the junction held 4 bases outside the gene matches. This CDR3 has 14 residues. The DNA for the CDR3 is TGTGCCAGCAGCCGGACAGGCATCCAAGAGACCCAGTACTTC. It specifies CASSRTGIQETQYF.

The J gene is TRBJ2-5, the V gene TRBV6-2 or TRBV6-3; D is possibly TRBD2 (5 bases). V was cut by 7 bases and J by 5 bases, with 23 bases left in between. Per the germline V gene, CDR1 is MNHEY and CDR2 is SVGEGT. The CDR3 contains 16 residues. CDR3 protein: CASIPRGGLRVETQYF. In DNA, the CDR3 is TGTGCCAGCATCCCCCGAGGAGGTCTCAGAGTCGAGACCCAGTACTTC.

The rearrangement joins TRBV4-1 to TRBJ1-5, with D unclear. The CDR3 totals 14 residues. Trimming stripped 2 bases from V and 6 bases from J, with 11 bases between. Germline V CDR1 and CDR2: MGHRA, YSYEKL. The CDR3 DNA is TGCGCCAGCAGCCAACCGCCTAAAACTCAGCCCCAGCATTTT. This encodes CASSQPPKTQPQHF.

Concerning this clonotype: A much larger clone sits a single nucleotide away, making a read error possible. The chain combines TRBV7-2 with TRBJ2-4; D may match TRBD1 or TRBD2 (7 bases each). The germline V gene has CDR1 SGHTA and CDR2 FQGNSA. The germline V and J ends were trimmed by 4 bases and 5 bases, with 9 bases remaining between them. There are 13 residues in the CDR3. For the CDR3, the DNA is TGTGCCAGCAGCTCAGGGGGGGAAAACATTCAGTACTTC. It encodes CASSSGGENIQYF.

This clonotype was counted between two and nine times. The V and J genes are TRBV7-2 and TRBJ2-3; no clear D. Per the germline V gene, CDR1 is SGHTA and CDR2 is FQGNSA. This CDR3 spans 12 amino acids. V was shortened by 7 bases and J by 5 bases, with 10 bases between the two germline ends. The CDR3 bases are TGTGCCAGCACCTCTCTGGAAGATACGCAGTATTTT. This translates into CASTSLEDTQYF. The full variable domain, rest sourced from reference TRBV7-2 and TRBJ2-3, is GAGVSQSPSNKVTEKGKDVELRCDPISGHTALYWYRQSLGQGLEFLIYFQGNSAPDKSGLPSDRFSAERTGGSVSTLTIQRTQQEDSAVYLCASTSLEDTQYFGPGTRLTVL.

The chain recombines TRBV15 with TRBJ2-1, with no clear D. V was trimmed by 2 bases and J by 3 bases, leaving 8 bases between them. This CDR3 is built from 14 residues. Germline assignment: CDR1 LNHNV and CDR2 YYDKDF (reference sequence). The CDR3 loop reads CATSRPIDYNEQFF. CDR3 nucleotides: TGTGCCACCAGCAGACCCATCGACTACAATGAGCAGTTCTTC.

There are a few counts of this clonotype. The rearrangement uses TRBV5-1 and TRBJ1-2, with D uncertain. The CDR3 runs to 13 residues. The germline gives CDR1 SGHRS, CDR2 YFSETQ. V lost 0 bases to trimming and J lost 4 bases, with 7 bases between them. CDR3 residues: CASSLETSYGYTF. The CDR3 bases are TGCGCCAGCAGCTTGGAGACCAGCTATGGCTACACCTTC.

This clonotype was found a few times. The chain combines TRBV5-6 with TRBJ2-3, with unresolved D. CDR3 length: 14 residues. Germline CDR1 is SGHDT and CDR2 is YYEEEE. Deletions cut 0 bases from V and 4 bases from J, with 9 bases between. Here the CDR3 reads CASSLARLSDTQYF. The CDR3 DNA reads TGTGCCAGCAGCTTGGCCAGGCTATCAGATACGCAGTATTTT.

The V gene is TRBV12-3 or TRBV12-4, the J gene TRBJ2-2; 9 bases line up with TRBD1. CDR3 size: 14 residues. Losses at the gene ends were 5 bases for V and 6 bases for J; bases not matched to a gene: 4. The CDR3 coding sequence is TGTGCCAGCAGTCCCGGACAGGGGCCCGGGGAGCTGTTTTTT. Its protein is CASSPGQGPGELFF.

For this clonotype: This may come from a read error, since a much larger clone is one base off. The chain joins TRBV6-6 to TRBJ1-2; D unclear. Germline V lookup: CDR1 MNHNY, CDR2 SVGAGI (reference sequence). This CDR3 region has 12 residues. Here the CDR3 reads CAISPATYGYTF. CDR3 nucleotides: TGTGCCATCAGTCCGGCCACCTATGGCTACACCTTC.

The rearrangement links TRBV20-1 to TRBJ2-5; D might be TRBD1 (7 bases). Trimming shortened V by 5 bases and J by 7 bases, and 23 bases separated the two germline ends. This CDR3 spans 15 amino acids. Germline V gene lookup returns CDR1 DFQATT and CDR2 SNEGSKA (reference sequence). CDR3 in DNA: TGCAGTGCTTGGGACAGCCCGAACTCCGGGAGGACCCAGTACTTC. Its protein product is CSAWDSPNSGRTQYF.